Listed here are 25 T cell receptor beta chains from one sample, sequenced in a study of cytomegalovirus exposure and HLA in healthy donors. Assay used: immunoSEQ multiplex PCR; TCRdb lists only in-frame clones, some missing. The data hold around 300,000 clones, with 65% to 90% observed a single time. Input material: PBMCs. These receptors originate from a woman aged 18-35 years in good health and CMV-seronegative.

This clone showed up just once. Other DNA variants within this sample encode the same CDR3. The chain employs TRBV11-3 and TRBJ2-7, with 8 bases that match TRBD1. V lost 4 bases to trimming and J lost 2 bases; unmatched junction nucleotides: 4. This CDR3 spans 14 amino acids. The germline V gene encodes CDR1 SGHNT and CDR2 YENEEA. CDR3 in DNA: TGTGCCAGCAGCTCCGGACAGGGCGCCTACGAGCAGTACTTC. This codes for CASSSGQGAYEQYF.

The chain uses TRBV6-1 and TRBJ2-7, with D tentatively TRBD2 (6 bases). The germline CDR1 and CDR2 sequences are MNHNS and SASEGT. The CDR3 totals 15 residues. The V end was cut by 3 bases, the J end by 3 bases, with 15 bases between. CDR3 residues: CASSEVLGGNYEQYF. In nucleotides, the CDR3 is TGTGCCAGCAGTGAGGTGCTAGGCGGGAACTACGAGCAGTACTTC.

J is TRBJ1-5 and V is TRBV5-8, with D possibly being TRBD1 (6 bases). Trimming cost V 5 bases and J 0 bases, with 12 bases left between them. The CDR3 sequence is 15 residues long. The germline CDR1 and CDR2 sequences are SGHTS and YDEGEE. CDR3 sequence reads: CASRVRDNSNQPQHF. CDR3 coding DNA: TGTGCCAGCAGGGTGAGGGACAATAGCAATCAGCCCCAGCATTTT.

This chain's CDR3 is CAWSVQGREKLFF. CDR3 coding DNA: TGTGCCTGGAGTGTACAGGGTCGTGAAAAACTGTTTTTT. This chain uses TRBV30 with TRBJ1-4; weak D call: TRBD1 (6 bases). Trimming took off 0 bases at V and 7 bases at J, with 9 bases between the two ends. This CDR3 is built from 13 residues. Germline CDR1 and CDR2: GTSNPN and SVGIG (reference sequence).

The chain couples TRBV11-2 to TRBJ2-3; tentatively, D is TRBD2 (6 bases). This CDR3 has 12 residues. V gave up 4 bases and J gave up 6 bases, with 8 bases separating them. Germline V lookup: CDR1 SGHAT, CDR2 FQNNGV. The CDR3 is CASSSRGDTQYF. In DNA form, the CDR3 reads TGTGCCAGCAGCTCTCGGGGGGATACGCAGTATTTT.

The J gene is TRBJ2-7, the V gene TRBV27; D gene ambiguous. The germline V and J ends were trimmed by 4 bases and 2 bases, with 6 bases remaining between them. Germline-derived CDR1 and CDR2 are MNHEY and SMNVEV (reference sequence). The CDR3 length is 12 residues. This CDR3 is CASSSPTYEQYF. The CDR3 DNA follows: TGTGCCAGCAGTTCCCCAACCTACGAGCAGTACTTC.

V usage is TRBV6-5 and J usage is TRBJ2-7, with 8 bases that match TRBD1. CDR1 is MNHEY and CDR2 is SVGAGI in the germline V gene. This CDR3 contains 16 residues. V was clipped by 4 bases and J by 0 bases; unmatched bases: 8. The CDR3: CASSLDRGLSSYEQYF. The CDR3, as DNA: TGTGCCAGCAGTTTAGACAGGGGATTAAGCTCCTACGAGCAGTACTTC.

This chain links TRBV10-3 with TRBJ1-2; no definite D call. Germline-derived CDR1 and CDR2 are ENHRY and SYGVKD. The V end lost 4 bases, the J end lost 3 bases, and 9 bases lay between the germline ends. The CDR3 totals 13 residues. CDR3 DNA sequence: TGTGCCATCAGTGTACCCGGAGACTATGGCTACACCTTC. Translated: CAISVPGDYGYTF.

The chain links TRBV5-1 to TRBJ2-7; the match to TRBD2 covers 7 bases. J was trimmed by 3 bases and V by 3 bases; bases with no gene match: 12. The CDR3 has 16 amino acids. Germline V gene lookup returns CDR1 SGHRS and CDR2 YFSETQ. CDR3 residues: CASSYRGGLGVYEQYF. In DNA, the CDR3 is TGCGCCAGCAGCTATCGGGGAGGGCTTGGCGTCTACGAGCAGTACTTC.

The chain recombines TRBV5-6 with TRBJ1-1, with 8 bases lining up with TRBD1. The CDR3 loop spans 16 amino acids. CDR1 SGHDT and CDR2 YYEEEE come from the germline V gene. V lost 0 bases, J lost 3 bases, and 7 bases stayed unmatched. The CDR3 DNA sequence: TGTGCCAGCAGCTTGGGGGCCAGGGGGCCGGACACTGAAGCTTTCTTT. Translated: CASSLGARGPDTEAFF.

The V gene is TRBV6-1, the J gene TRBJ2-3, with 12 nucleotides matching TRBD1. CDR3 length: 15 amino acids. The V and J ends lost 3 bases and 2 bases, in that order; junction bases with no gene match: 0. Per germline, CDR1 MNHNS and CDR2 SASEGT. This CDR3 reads CASSEGQGATDTQYF. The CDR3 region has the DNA TGTGCCAGCAGTGAGGGACAGGGGGCCACAGATACGCAGTATTTT.

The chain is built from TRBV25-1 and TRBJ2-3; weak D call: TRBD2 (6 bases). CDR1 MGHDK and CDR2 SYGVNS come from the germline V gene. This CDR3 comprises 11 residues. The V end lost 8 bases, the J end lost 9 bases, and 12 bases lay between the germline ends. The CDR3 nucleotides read TGTGCCAGCCAGGAGGGTGGGACGCAGTATTTT. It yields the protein CASQEGGTQYF.

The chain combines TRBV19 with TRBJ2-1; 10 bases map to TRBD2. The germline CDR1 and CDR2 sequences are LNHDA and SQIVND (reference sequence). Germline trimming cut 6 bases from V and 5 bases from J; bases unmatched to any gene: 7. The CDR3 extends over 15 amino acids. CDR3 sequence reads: CASRSGRARDNEQFF. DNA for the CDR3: TGTGCCAGTAGGAGCGGGAGGGCGCGGGACAATGAGCAGTTCTTC.

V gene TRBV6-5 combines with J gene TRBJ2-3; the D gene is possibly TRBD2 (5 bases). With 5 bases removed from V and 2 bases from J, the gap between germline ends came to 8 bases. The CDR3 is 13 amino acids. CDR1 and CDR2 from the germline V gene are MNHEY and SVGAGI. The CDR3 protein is CASSRSDTDTQYF. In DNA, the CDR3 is TGTGCCAGCAGTCGTAGCGACACAGATACGCAGTATTTT.

CDR3 region: CASSLKPAAGHSYEQYF. The CDR3 nucleotides are TGCGCCAGCAGCTTGAAGCCCGCAGCGGGACACTCCTACGAGCAGTACTTC. V gene TRBV5-1 combines with J gene TRBJ2-7; the D gene is possibly TRBD2 (7 bases). The CDR3 is 17 amino acids. Germline CDR1 and CDR2: SGHRS and YFSETQ. V was trimmed by 1 base and J by 0 bases, leaving 17 bases between them.

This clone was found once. Here the CDR3 DNA reads TGTGCCAGCAGTTTTGAGAGGGGGCGTTCCTATGGCTACACCTTC. Its translation is CASSFERGRSYGYTF. The chain combines TRBV28 with TRBJ1-2; 7 positions agree with TRBD1. V dropped 3 bases and J dropped 4; count of bases not matched to a gene: 8. Germline assignment: CDR1 MDHEN and CDR2 SYDVKM. The CDR3 length is 15 residues.

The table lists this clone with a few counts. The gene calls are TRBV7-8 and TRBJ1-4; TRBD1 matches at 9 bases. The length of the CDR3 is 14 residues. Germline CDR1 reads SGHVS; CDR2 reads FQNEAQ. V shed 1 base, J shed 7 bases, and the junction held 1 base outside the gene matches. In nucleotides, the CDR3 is TGTGCCAGCAGCTTAGGGACAGGGGTTGAAAAACTGTTTTTT. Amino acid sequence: CASSLGTGVEKLFF.

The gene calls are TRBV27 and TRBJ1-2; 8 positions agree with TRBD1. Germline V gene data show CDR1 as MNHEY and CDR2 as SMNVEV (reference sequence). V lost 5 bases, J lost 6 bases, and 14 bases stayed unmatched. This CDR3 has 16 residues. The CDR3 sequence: CASSQNRGRNLNGYTF. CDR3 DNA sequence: TGTGCCAGCAGTCAAAACAGGGGGAGGAACCTAAATGGCTACACCTTC.

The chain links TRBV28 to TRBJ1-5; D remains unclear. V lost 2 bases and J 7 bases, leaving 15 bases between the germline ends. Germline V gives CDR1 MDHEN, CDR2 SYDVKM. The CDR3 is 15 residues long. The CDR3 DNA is TGTGCCAGCAGTTTAAGAAGGGAGGGCGACCAGCCCCAGCATTTT. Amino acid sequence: CASSLRREGDQPQHF.

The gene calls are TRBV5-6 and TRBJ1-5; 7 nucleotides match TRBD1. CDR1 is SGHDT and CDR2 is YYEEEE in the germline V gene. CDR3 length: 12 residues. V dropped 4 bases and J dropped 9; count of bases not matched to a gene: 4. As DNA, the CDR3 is TGTGCCAGCAGCGAGGGGGCCGGGCCCCAGCATTTT. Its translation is CASSEGAGPQHF.

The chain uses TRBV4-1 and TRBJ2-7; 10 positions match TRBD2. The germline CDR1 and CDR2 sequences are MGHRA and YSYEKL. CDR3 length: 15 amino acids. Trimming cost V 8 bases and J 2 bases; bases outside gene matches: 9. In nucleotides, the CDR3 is TGCGCCAGCGGACGGGGGCTAGCGGGAGCCTACGAGCAGTACTTC. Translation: CASGRGLAGAYEQYF.

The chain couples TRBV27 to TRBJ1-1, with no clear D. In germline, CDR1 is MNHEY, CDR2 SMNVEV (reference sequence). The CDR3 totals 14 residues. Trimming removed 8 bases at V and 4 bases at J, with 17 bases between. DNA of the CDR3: TGTGCCAGCTCCTCGCGGCCGGTGGGCACTGAAGCTTTCTTT. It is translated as CASSSRPVGTEAFF.

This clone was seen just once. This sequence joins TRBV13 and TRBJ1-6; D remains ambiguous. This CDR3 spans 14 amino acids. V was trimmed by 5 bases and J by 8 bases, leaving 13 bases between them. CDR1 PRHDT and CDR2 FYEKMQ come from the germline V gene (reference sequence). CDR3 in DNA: TGTGCCAGCAGCCCGGGGATAGCAGATTCACCCCTCCACTTT. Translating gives CASSPGIADSPLHF.

CDR3 sequence reads: CASSPQGAAGNTIYF. The CDR3, as DNA: TGTGCCAGCAGCCCACAGGGGGCCGCTGGAAACACCATATATTTT. This chain joins TRBV13 and TRBJ1-3; TRBD1 matches at 9 bases. This CDR3 is built from 15 residues. J gave up 2 bases and V 5 bases, and 4 bases lay outside the gene matches. The germline V gene has CDR1 PRHDT and CDR2 FYEKMQ (reference sequence).

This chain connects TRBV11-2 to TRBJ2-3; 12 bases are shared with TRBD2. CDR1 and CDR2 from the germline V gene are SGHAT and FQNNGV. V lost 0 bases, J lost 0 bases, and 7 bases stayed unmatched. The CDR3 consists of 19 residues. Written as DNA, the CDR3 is TGTGCCAGCAGCTTAGAGGGACTAGCGGGTTTCTCTAGCACAGATACGCAGTATTTT. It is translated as CASSLEGLAGFSSTDTQYF. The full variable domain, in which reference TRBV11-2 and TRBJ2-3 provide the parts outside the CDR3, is EAGVAQSPRYKIIEKRQSVAFWCNPISGHATLYWYQQILGQGPKLLIQFQNNGVVDDSQLPKDRFSAERLKGVDSTLKIQPAKLEDSAVYLCASSLEGLAGFSSTDTQYFGPGTRLTVL.